A single sample gave rise to the 21 T cell receptor beta chains below, sequenced in a study of identical twins. MiXCR was run by TCRdb on the 5' RACE reads, yielding one entry per CDR3 protein. Here the sample spans 230,000 or so distinct CDR3 sequences, around 8.3% being singletons. These data were also reused for a study on yellow fever vaccine responses in identical twins.

Sample: CD8+ T cells sorted from blood. The source of these receptors is a woman between 18 and 30 years old in good health.

This clonotype has only a few counts. The rearrangement uses TRBV3-1 and TRBJ2-7; 10 positions agree with TRBD1. Germline assignment: CDR1 LGHDT and CDR2 YNNKEL (reference sequence). V shed 0 bases, J shed 6 bases, and the junction held 14 bases outside the gene matches. The CDR3 covers 18 residues. CDR3 sequence: CASSQDRIGDRGASEQYF. The CDR3 coding sequence is TGTGCCAGCAGCCAAGATCGTATAGGGGACAGGGGAGCCAGCGAGCAGTACTTC.

As regards this clonotype: It may be a read error: a sequence one base away is much more abundant. V is TRBV20-1 and J is TRBJ2-4; no clear D. V lost 0 bases to trimming and J lost 0 bases, with 12 bases between them. The germline CDR1 and CDR2 sequences are DFQATT and SNEGSKA (reference sequence). CDR3 length: 16 residues. The CDR3 loop is CSARDGRNLAKNIQYF. The DNA for the CDR3 is TGCAGTGCTAGAGATGGGCGGAATCTAGCCAAAAACATTCAGTACTTC.

The rearrangement links TRBV11-2 to TRBJ2-1, with D tentatively TRBD2 (5 bases). V lost 3 bases to trimming and J lost 8 bases, with 14 bases between them. Germline V gives CDR1 SGHAT, CDR2 FQNNGV. The CDR3 consists of 14 residues. CDR3 amino acids: CASSFGVSLDEQFF. The CDR3 region has the DNA TGTGCCAGCAGCTTCGGGGTGTCCTTGGATGAGCAGTTCTTC.

The genes are TRBV4-1 and TRBJ2-7; 9 positions match TRBD1. The germline V gene encodes CDR1 MGHRA and CDR2 YSYEKL. The CDR3 has 16 amino acids. The junction had 11 bases not matched to a gene; V was cut back by 3 bases and J by 5 bases. The CDR3 is CASSQTPGTGFNEQYF. For the CDR3, the DNA is TGCGCCAGCAGCCAGACCCCCGGGACAGGGTTCAACGAGCAGTACTTC.

Of note for this clonotype: A much bigger clone sits one base away, suggesting this may be a read error. The V and J genes are TRBV11-2 and TRBJ2-5, with TRBD2 matching 7 bases. The CDR3 has 16 amino acids. Germline loops: CDR1 SGHAT, CDR2 FQNNGV. CDR3 protein: CASSLGGIAVQETHYF. The CDR3 DNA sequence: TGTGCCAGCAGCCTGGGAGGGATAGCGGTACAAGAGACCCATTACTTC.

There are a few counts of this clonotype. V usage is TRBV29-1 and J usage is TRBJ2-2; tentatively, D is TRBD1 (6 bases). The germline V gene has CDR1 SQVTM and CDR2 ANQGSEA. V was cut by 3 bases and J by 7 bases, with 12 bases left in between. This CDR3 has 13 residues. CDR3 DNA: TGCAGCGTTGATTACAGGGCTGGCGGGGAGCTGTTTTTT. It encodes CSVDYRAGGELFF.

As concerns this clonotype: The CDR3 does not end in the conserved phenylalanine or tryptophan, so this is likely a read error. No DNA is shown, since the ends of the CDR3 on it are uncertain; the CDR3 is the one TCRdb lists. This chain links TRBV7-9 with TRBJ2-1; the table gives TRBD2 as D, unverified against the DNA. The CDR3 length equals 15 residues, ends included. CDR1 is SEHNR and CDR2 is FQNEAQ in the germline V gene (reference sequence). CDR3: CASSRTSGDYNEQLL.

CDR3 coding DNA: TGTGCCAGCAGCTTCATGCGAAACTCCTACGAGCAGTACTTC. It codes for CASSFMRNSYEQYF. The chain links TRBV5-5 to TRBJ2-7; D remains unclear. The V gene's germline CDR1 is SGHKS and CDR2 YYEKEE (reference sequence). V was shortened by 2 bases and J by 0 bases, with 9 bases between the two germline ends. The CDR3 contains 14 residues. Supplemented by reference TRBV5-5 and TRBJ2-7, the full variable domain reads DAGVTQSPTHLIKTRGQQVTLRCSPISGHKSVSWYQQVLGQGPQFIFQYYEKEERGRGNFPDRFSARQFPNYSSELNVNALLLGDSALYLCASSFMRNSYEQYFGPGTRLTVT.

The V and J genes are TRBV7-9 and TRBJ2-1; no reliable D call. Looked up from germline, CDR1 is SEHNR and CDR2 is FQNEAQ (reference sequence). The length of the CDR3 is 12 residues. V shed 4 bases and J shed 7 bases, with 8 bases lying between them. The CDR3 DNA reads as TGTGCCAGCAGCTCACTACGGAATGAGCAGTTCTTC. It yields the protein CASSSLRNEQFF.

The gene calls are TRBV20-1 and TRBJ2-4, with 12 bases identical to TRBD2. Per the germline V gene, CDR1 is DFQATT and CDR2 is SNEGSKA (reference sequence). The CDR3 sequence is 17 residues long. V lost 3 bases and J lost 6; bases outside the gene matches: 12. CDR3: CSASGQGWGLAGNIQYF. The CDR3 nucleotides are TGCAGTGCTAGCGGACAGGGCTGGGGACTAGCGGGAAACATTCAGTACTTC.

This clonotype was observed a few times. The chain employs TRBV20-1 and TRBJ2-7; TRBD2 matches at 10 bases. Germline values: CDR1 DFQATT, CDR2 SNEGSKA (reference sequence). The CDR3 loop spans 15 amino acids. V lost 0 bases and J lost 4; bases outside the gene matches: 6. CDR3 sequence reads: CSARELAGIPYEQYF. CDR3 sequence (DNA): TGCAGTGCTAGAGAACTAGCGGGAATACCTTACGAGCAGTACTTC.

The table lists this clonotype with many counts. The chain links TRBV29-1 to TRBJ2-7; no clear D gene. The CDR3 sequence is 12 residues long. Germline V gene lookup returns CDR1 SQVTM and CDR2 ANQGSEA. V was trimmed by 3 bases and J by 2 bases, leaving 8 bases between them. CDR3 protein: CSVEERPYEQYF. The CDR3 nucleotides are TGCAGCGTTGAGGAGCGTCCCTACGAGCAGTACTTC.

This clonotype was found a few times. This chain uses TRBV28 with TRBJ1-5, with D uncertain. Looked up from germline, CDR1 is MDHEN and CDR2 is SYDVKM. This CDR3 has 16 amino acids. Trimming removed 3 bases from V and 2 bases from J, with 14 bases in between. The CDR3 DNA is TGTGCCAGCAGTTTCGGCGCGTTGCTCGGCAATCAGCCCCAGCATTTT. It encodes CASSFGALLGNQPQHF.

The V gene is TRBV7-6, the J gene TRBJ2-3, with D unresolved. There are 14 residues in the CDR3. V dropped 5 bases and J dropped 3 bases, with 12 bases sitting between them. Per the germline V gene, CDR1 is SGHVS and CDR2 is FNYEAQ. Here the CDR3 DNA reads TGTGCCAGCAGCCAGGCCAGGTTTACAGATACGCAGTATTTT. Protein product: CASSQARFTDTQYF.

This clonotype was detected ten times or more. The CDR3 coding sequence is TGTGCCAGCAGCCAAGGTCCAGGGGACCATGAGCAGTTCTTC. Its translation is CASSQGPGDHEQFF. The V call is TRBV3-1, the J call TRBJ2-1, with TRBD1 as a possible D gene (6 bases). Trimming shortened V by 1 base and J by 8 bases, and 12 bases separated the two germline ends. Per the germline V gene, CDR1 is LGHDT and CDR2 is YNNKEL (reference sequence). The length of the CDR3 is 14 residues.

The V gene is TRBV29-1, the J gene TRBJ1-5, with 8 positions matching TRBD1. The CDR3 runs 13 residues. Per the germline V gene, CDR1 is SQVTM and CDR2 is ANQGSEA. V shed 7 bases and J 5 bases; nucleotides not matched to a gene: 7. The CDR3 protein is CSARTGQHQPQHF. The CDR3 bases are TGCAGCGCCCGGACAGGGCAGCATCAGCCCCAGCATTTT.

The table lists this clonotype with many counts. The genes are TRBV4-3 and TRBJ2-3, with 7 bases aligning to TRBD2. The CDR3 totals 13 residues. Trimming took 6 bases from V and 4 from J; bases not matched to a gene: 4. Germline V lookup: CDR1 LGHNA, CDR2 YSLEER. The CDR3 is CASSQTSPDTQYF. CDR3 in DNA: TGCGCCAGCAGTCAGACTAGCCCAGATACGCAGTATTTT.

This clonotype was observed many times. This chain connects TRBV2 to TRBJ2-7; TRBD1 might be the D (5 bases). The CDR3 has 14 residues. The germline CDR1 and CDR2 sequences are SNHLY and FYNNEI. V lost 5 bases and J lost 0, with 11 bases in between. DNA for the CDR3: TGTGCCAGCAGTCCTCAGGGATTCTCCTACGAGCAGTACTTC. Translated, it gives CASSPQGFSYEQYF.

The V gene is TRBV20-1, the J gene TRBJ2-3, with D perhaps being TRBD1 or TRBD2 (6 bases each). The CDR3 runs 14 residues. Germline values: CDR1 DFQATT, CDR2 SNEGSKA (reference sequence). The V and J ends lost 6 bases and 2 bases respectively, with 15 bases between them. This chain's CDR3 is CSAWGTGATDTQYF. CDR3 sequence (DNA): TGCAGTGCGTGGGGGACGGGGGCCACAGATACGCAGTATTTT.

The chain recombines TRBV29-1 with TRBJ2-7, with a possible D match to TRBD2 (6 bases). The V end was cut by 7 bases, the J end by 7 bases, with 17 bases between. The germline gives CDR1 SQVTM, CDR2 ANQGSEA. CDR3 size: 12 residues. The CDR3 region is CSATGLFGEQYF. The CDR3 DNA follows: TGCAGCGCCACGGGACTCTTCGGGGAGCAGTACTTC.

This clonotype was counted only a few times. V is TRBV15 and J is TRBJ2-1; the match to TRBD2 covers 12 bases. V trimming: 5 bases; J trimming: 1 base; junction bases outside the gene matches: 3. Germline CDR1 LNHNV, CDR2 YYDKDF (reference sequence). The CDR3 is 16 amino acids. This CDR3 reads CATSALAGGSYNEQFF. The CDR3 DNA follows: TGTGCCACCAGCGCCCTAGCGGGGGGGTCCTACAATGAGCAGTTCTTC.